One TCR beta chain is described in this entry. What it binds is not known. CDR3 length equals 13 residues. Germline CDR1 is SGHAT and CDR2 is FQDESV (reference sequence). Trimming shortened V by 5 bases and J by 4 bases, and 11 bases separated the two germline ends. This sample stems from a study of cytomegalovirus exposure and HLA in healthy donors. Study observations and caveats: A later analysis linked around 15,000 TCR beta sequences to HLA alleles at 0.05 false discovery rate. Of the V segments, some could not be distinguished, including TRBV6-2 and TRBV6-3, and were excluded.

PCR amplification relied on 60 Vbeta primers (plus 13 Jbeta primers). The protocol was immunoSEQ multiplex PCR, while the TCRdb copy is restricted to in-frame clones and leaves out a portion. The sample shows some 200,000 clones, and roughly 0.83% sits with its ten largest clones. The chain has TRBV11-1 and TRBJ2-5; D is perhaps TRBD1 (6 bases). This sequence was found in a woman younger than 30 in good health and CMV-seropositive. The sequencing input was PBMCs. CDR3 nucleotides: TGTGCCAGCAGCCGGACAGTGACAGAGACCCAGTACTTC. It codes for CASSRTVTETQYF. The full variable domain, its missing parts supplied by reference TRBV11-1 and TRBJ2-5, is EAEVAQSPRYKITEKSQAVAFWCDPISGHATLYWYRQILGQGPELLVQFQDESVVDDSQLPKDRFSAERLKGVDSTLKIQPAELGDSAMYLCASSRTVTETQYFGPGTRLLVL.